The 8 T cell receptor beta chains in this list originate from one sample, sequenced in a study of cytomegalovirus exposure and HLA in healthy donors. The PCR employed 60 Vbeta primers together with 13 Jbeta primers. Assay used: immunoSEQ multiplex PCR; TCRdb lists only in-frame clones, some missing. The table records around 130,000 clones, around 77% of them present only once. Sequenced: PBMCs. These receptors came from a man younger than 45 in good health and CMV-seronegative.

V and J are TRBV7-9 and TRBJ2-7; 9 nucleotides agree with TRBD1. CDR1 and CDR2 (germline): SEHNR, FQNEAQ (reference sequence). V lost 4 bases, J lost 5 bases, and 6 bases stayed unmatched. CDR3 length: 14 amino acids. The chain's CDR3 is CASSYGQGIDEQYF. The CDR3 bases are TGTGCCAGCAGCTACGGACAGGGGATTGACGAGCAGTACTTC. Based on the CDR3 plus reference TRBV7-9 and TRBJ2-7, the full variable domain is DTGVSQNPRHKITKRGQNVTFRCDPISEHNRLYWYRQTLGQGPEFLTYFQNEAQLEKSRLLSDRFSAERPKGSFSTLEIQRTEQGDSAMYLCASSYGQGIDEQYFGPGTRLTVT.

The rearrangement uses TRBV28 and TRBJ2-3; 13 nucleotides line up with TRBD2. This CDR3 spans 22 amino acids. Per germline, CDR1 MDHEN and CDR2 SYDVKM. J was trimmed by 0 bases and V by 2 bases; bases with no gene match: 17. CDR3 residues: CASSLGTGLAGYFLRSTDTQYF. The CDR3 nucleotides read TGTGCCAGCAGTTTAGGTACGGGACTAGCGGGATATTTCTTGAGGAGCACAGATACGCAGTATTTT.

V gene TRBV5-1 combines with J gene TRBJ2-1, with D maybe TRBD2 (6 bases). Germline CDR1 SGHRS, CDR2 YFSETQ. V shed 3 bases and J shed 8 bases, with 18 bases lying between them. There are 15 residues in the CDR3. The CDR3 reads CASSWGVPPSDEQFF. Written as DNA, the CDR3 is TGCGCCAGCAGCTGGGGGGTTCCACCCTCGGATGAGCAGTTCTTC.

The chain has TRBV4-3 and TRBJ1-1; D gene uncertain. Trimming removed 4 bases from V and 0 bases from J, with 6 bases in between. The CDR3 spans 13 residues. In germline, CDR1 is LGHNA, CDR2 YSLEER. CDR3 bases: TGCGCCAGCAGCCCACAGATGAACACTGAAGCTTTCTTT. Its translation is CASSPQMNTEAFF.

This chain joins TRBV4-2 and TRBJ2-5; 8 bases map to TRBD1. V dropped 5 bases and J dropped 3; count of bases not matched to a gene: 8. CDR3 length: 15 amino acids. From germline, CDR1 is LGHNA and CDR2 YNFKEQ. The CDR3 nucleotides read TGTGCCAGCAGCGACGGACAGGGTGGTGAAGAGACCCAGTACTTC. This sequence encodes CASSDGQGGEETQYF.

The rearrangement uses TRBV6-1 and TRBJ2-3; 9 bases fit TRBD1. CDR3 length equals 15 residues. V lost 3 bases, J lost 7 bases, and 8 bases stayed unmatched. In germline, CDR1 is MNHNS, CDR2 SASEGT. CDR3: CASSETDRGENTQYF. The CDR3 coding sequence is TGTGCCAGCAGTGAGACGGACAGGGGAGAAAATACGCAGTATTTT.

This chain connects TRBV5-4 to TRBJ2-3; 8 nucleotides match TRBD1. The V gene end was trimmed by 3 bases and the J gene end by 4 bases; junction bases not matched to a gene: 1. The CDR3 consists of 13 residues. Per germline, CDR1 SGHNT and CDR2 YYREEE (reference sequence). The CDR3 DNA follows: TGTGCCAGCAGCTCGACAGGGGCAGATACGCAGTATTTT. It translates to CASSSTGADTQYF.

The chain joins TRBV5-1 to TRBJ2-7; D may be TRBD1 (5 bases). Trimming shortened V by 0 bases and J by 5 bases, and 12 bases separated the two germline ends. The CDR3 has 14 amino acids. CDR1 and CDR2 from the germline V gene are SGHRS and YFSETQ. CDR3: CASSLGQGFDEQYF. As DNA, the CDR3 is TGCGCCAGCAGCTTGGGTCAGGGTTTCGACGAGCAGTACTTC. The complete variable domain, with remaining parts taken from reference TRBV5-1 and TRBJ2-7, reads KAGVTQTPRYLIKTRGQQVTLSCSPISGHRSVSWYQQTPGQGLQFLFEYFSETQRNKGNFPGRFSGRQFSNSRSEMNVSTLELGDSALYLCASSLGQGFDEQYFGPGTRLTVT.